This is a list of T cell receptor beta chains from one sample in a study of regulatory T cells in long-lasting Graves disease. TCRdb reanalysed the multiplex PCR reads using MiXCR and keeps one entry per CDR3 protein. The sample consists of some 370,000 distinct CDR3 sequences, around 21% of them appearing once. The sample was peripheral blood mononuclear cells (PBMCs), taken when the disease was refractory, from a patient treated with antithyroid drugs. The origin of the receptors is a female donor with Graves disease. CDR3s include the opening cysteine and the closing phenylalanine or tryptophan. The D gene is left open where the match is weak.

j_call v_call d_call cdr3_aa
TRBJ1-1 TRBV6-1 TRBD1 CASSEIPGQGTNMNTEAFF
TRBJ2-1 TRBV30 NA CAWRERGEQFF
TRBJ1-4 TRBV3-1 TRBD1 CASSGTGGKLFF
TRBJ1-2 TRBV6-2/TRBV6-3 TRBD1 CASLPNRGSDVLYGYTF
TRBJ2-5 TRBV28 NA CASSPGGGRKETQYF
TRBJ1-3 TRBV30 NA CAWSAPGPNTIYF
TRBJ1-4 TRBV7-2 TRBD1 CASSLTGGNEKLFF
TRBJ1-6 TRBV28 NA CASSLVHSNSPLHF
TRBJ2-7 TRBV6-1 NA CASRLDRSYEQYF
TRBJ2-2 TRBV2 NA CASTEETGELFF
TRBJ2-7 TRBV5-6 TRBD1 CASIRLEIQGADWEQYF
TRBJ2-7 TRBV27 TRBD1 CASSATGTGTREQYF
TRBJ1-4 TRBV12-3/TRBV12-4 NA CASSPQGANEKLFF
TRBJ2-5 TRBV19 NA CASRPRWGQETQYF
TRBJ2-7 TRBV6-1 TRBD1 CASSRDRGYEQYF
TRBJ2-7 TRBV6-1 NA CASSESVFNEQYF
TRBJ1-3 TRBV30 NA CAWSVGLAGNTIYF
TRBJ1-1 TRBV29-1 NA CSAQGLTGNTEAFF
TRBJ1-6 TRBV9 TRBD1 CASSPRQGGSPLHF
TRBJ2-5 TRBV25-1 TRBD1 CASSFRKTGGQETQYF
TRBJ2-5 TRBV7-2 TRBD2 CASSFPGLAVMGGETQYF
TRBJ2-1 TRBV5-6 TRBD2 CASSFLAGYYNEQFF
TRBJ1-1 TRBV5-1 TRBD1 CASSLAGQGVMNTEAFF
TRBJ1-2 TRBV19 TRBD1 CASSEGQGARFGYTF
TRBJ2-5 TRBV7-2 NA CASVKDRTETQYF
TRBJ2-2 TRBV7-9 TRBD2 CASSPRTSGHTGELFF
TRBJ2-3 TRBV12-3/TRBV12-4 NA CASSERTETQYF
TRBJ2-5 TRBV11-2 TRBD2 CASSPRRGGREGLQETQYF
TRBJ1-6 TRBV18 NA CASPPPGSPLHF
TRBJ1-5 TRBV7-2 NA CASSVGGANSQPQHF
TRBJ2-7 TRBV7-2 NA CASSFAAGRDEQYF
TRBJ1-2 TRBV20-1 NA CSASGAGGYTF
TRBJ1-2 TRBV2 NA CASSESMGLLDGYTF
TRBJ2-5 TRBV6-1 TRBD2 CASSLRTSNYEETQYF
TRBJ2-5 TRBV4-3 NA CASSQDSGPETQYF
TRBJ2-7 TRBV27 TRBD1 CASSQNRGEYEQYF
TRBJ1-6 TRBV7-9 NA CASSVGPSPLHF
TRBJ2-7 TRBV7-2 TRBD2 CASSLRGTSGKHYEQYF
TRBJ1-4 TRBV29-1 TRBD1 CSALGTGTNEKLFF
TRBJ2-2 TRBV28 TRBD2 CASSFEASGRIGELFF
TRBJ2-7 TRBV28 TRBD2 CASSLAGGTHEQYF
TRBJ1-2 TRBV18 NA CASSPGTGQLLF
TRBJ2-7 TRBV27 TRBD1 CASSLYRGYEQYF
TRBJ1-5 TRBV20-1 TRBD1 CSAGDSIQPQHF
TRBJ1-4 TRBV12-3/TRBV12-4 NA CASRSTGPLNEKLFF
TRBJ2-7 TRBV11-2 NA CASSLEQGGSYEQYF
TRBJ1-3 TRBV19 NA CASRTRVGNTIYF
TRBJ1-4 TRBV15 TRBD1 CATSKALGTGVGKLFF
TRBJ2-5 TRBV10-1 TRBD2 CASSESGTSKETQYF